Shown below are 17 T cell receptor beta chains from a single sample sequenced in a study of cytomegalovirus exposure and HLA in healthy donors. The study ran its PCR with 60 Vbeta and 13 Jbeta primers. The table came from immunoSEQ multiplex PCR; TCRdb's copy has only in-frame clones and leaves some out. In the table there are approximately 170,000 clones, roughly 80% of which are singletons. The specimen sequenced was PBMCs. These receptors originate from a man aged 45-65 years in good health and CMV-seropositive.

The chain recombines TRBV27 with TRBJ2-7; D is undetermined. The V end lost 6 bases, the J end lost 4 bases, and 10 bases lay between the germline ends. The length of the CDR3 is 12 residues. CDR1 and CDR2 (germline): MNHEY, SMNVEV (reference sequence). The CDR3 protein is CASSPLLYEQYF. CDR3 in DNA: TGTGCCAGCAGCCCCCTTTTATACGAGCAGTACTTC.

The gene calls are TRBV5-1 and TRBJ2-2; D remains ambiguous. The V gene lost 0 bases and the J gene lost 1 base, with 4 bases spanning the gap. The CDR3 has 14 amino acids. Germline CDR1 and CDR2: SGHRS and YFSETQ. The CDR3 DNA follows: TGCGCCAGCAGCTTGGCGGTGAACACCGGGGAGCTGTTTTTT. Translating gives CASSLAVNTGELFF.

The rearrangement links TRBV7-8 to TRBJ1-2, with TRBD1 identical over 7 bases. Germline-derived CDR1 and CDR2 are SGHVS and FQNEAQ. After removal of 5 bases from V and 6 bases from J, the junction contained 15 bases not matched to a gene. The CDR3 length is 16 residues. Here the CDR3 DNA reads TGTGCCAGCAGCCCTCGTCCCGGGACAGACCTCCATGGCTACACCTTC. Its translation is CASSPRPGTDLHGYTF.

The V gene is TRBV5-1, the J gene TRBJ2-7; 7 nucleotides agree with TRBD1. This CDR3 has 13 residues. Germline trimming cut 4 bases from V and 3 bases from J; bases unmatched to any gene: 4. The germline V gene encodes CDR1 SGHRS and CDR2 YFSETQ. Written as DNA, the CDR3 is TGCGCCAGCAGCCTTTGGACAGGCTACGAGCAGTACTTC. It encodes CASSLWTGYEQYF.

The V call is TRBV6-5, the J call TRBJ1-2, with unresolved D. The CDR3 is made up of 12 amino acids. Germline CDR1 is MNHEY and CDR2 is SVGAGI. V was trimmed by 4 bases and J by 6 bases, leaving 9 bases between them. The CDR3 reads CASSSVANGYTF. The CDR3 DNA is TGTGCCAGCAGTTCCGTAGCCAATGGCTACACCTTC.

The chain joins TRBV27 to TRBJ2-7; no clear D. The CDR3 spans 16 residues. Looked up from germline, CDR1 is MNHEY and CDR2 is SMNVEV (reference sequence). Deletions cut 3 bases from V and 4 bases from J, with 19 bases between. CDR3 residues: CASSFFEEKTAYEQYF. The CDR3 DNA follows: TGTGCCAGCAGTTTTTTCGAGGAGAAGACGGCATACGAGCAGTACTTC.

V is TRBV5-1 and J is TRBJ2-1; a weak D match, TRBD2 (5 bases). The length of the CDR3 is 13 residues. Germline V gene sequence: CDR1 SGHRS, CDR2 YFSETQ. The V and J ends lost 2 bases and 7 bases respectively, with 10 bases between them. This CDR3 reads CASSFLAGNEQFF. CDR3 in DNA: TGCGCCAGCAGCTTTCTAGCTGGGAATGAGCAGTTCTTC.

This chain connects TRBV7-8 to TRBJ1-3; 7 bases line up with TRBD1. J was trimmed by 4 bases and V by 1 base; bases with no gene match: 4. The CDR3 is 15 residues long. CDR1 and CDR2 (germline): SGHVS, FQNEAQ. The DNA for the CDR3 is TGTGCCAGCAGCTTAGACAGGGGATCGGGAAACACCATATATTTT. Translating it yields CASSLDRGSGNTIYF.

J is TRBJ1-1 and V is TRBV6-5; D uncertain. V was pared by 8 bases and J by 10 bases, with 14 bases between. Germline loops: CDR1 MNHEY, CDR2 SVGAGI. The length of the CDR3 is 11 residues. CDR3 amino acids: CASHLGPLAFF. CDR3 bases: TGTGCCAGCCATCTAGGCCCTCTAGCTTTCTTT.

This clone has a handful of counts. The J gene is TRBJ2-1, the V gene TRBV5-4, with 7 positions matching TRBD2. CDR3 length equals 16 residues. Trimming took 0 bases from V and 6 from J; bases not matched to a gene: 9. CDR1 and CDR2 from the germline V gene are SGHNT and YYREEE (reference sequence). In DNA form, the CDR3 reads TGTGCCAGCAGCTTGGCCCCGGGAGGTTTCTCCAATGAGCAGTTCTTC. Translation: CASSLAPGGFSNEQFF.

V usage is TRBV28 and J usage is TRBJ2-5; 8 bases map to TRBD2. The CDR3 runs 14 residues. Losses at the gene ends were 3 bases for V and 1 base for J; bases not matched to a gene: 1. Germline V CDR1 and CDR2: MDHEN, SYDVKM. The CDR3 protein is CASSLTSAQETQYF. The CDR3 DNA follows: TGTGCCAGCAGTTTGACTAGCGCCCAAGAGACCCAGTACTTC.

The V and J genes are TRBV6-5 and TRBJ2-1, with 9 positions matching TRBD2. The CDR3 is made up of 15 amino acids. The V gene's germline CDR1 is MNHEY and CDR2 SVGAGI. After removal of 6 bases from V and 6 bases from J, the junction contained 9 bases not matched to a gene. This CDR3 is CASRVAGERANEQFF. CDR3 sequence (DNA): TGTGCCAGCAGGGTAGCGGGAGAGAGGGCCAATGAGCAGTTCTTC.

This rearrangement joins TRBV5-6 to TRBJ2-2; TRBD2 agrees at 8 bases. The CDR3 runs to 18 residues. Germline V CDR1 and CDR2: SGHDT, YYEEEE. The trim removed 0 bases at V and 0 bases at J, leaving 7 bases unmatched. The CDR3 sequence is CASSLAGGALANTGELFF. The CDR3 DNA reads TGTGCCAGCAGCTTGGCGGGGGGGGCACTCGCGAACACCGGGGAGCTGTTTTTT.

There are a few counts of this clone. The J gene is TRBJ2-2, the V gene TRBV2; weak D call: TRBD2 (5 bases). V lost 6 bases to trimming and J lost 5 bases, with 16 bases between them. This CDR3 region has 15 residues. Germline CDR1 reads SNHLY; CDR2 reads FYNNEI. CDR3 sequence: CASRFPSGQTGELFF. Written as DNA, the CDR3 is TGTGCCAGCAGATTCCCCAGCGGCCAGACCGGGGAGCTGTTTTTT.

The CDR3 coding sequence is TGTGCCAGCATCAGGACAGGGCGGGATCAGCCCCAGCATTTT. The encoded protein is CASIRTGRDQPQHF. The V gene is TRBV9, the J gene TRBJ1-5; 8 bases match TRBD1. Trimming at V came to 6 bases and at J to 5 bases, leaving 7 bases not matched to a gene. Looked up from germline, CDR1 is SGDLS and CDR2 is YYNGEE. The CDR3 sequence is 14 residues long.

The chain is built from TRBV5-6 and TRBJ2-7; TRBD2 might be the D (5 bases). The V gene's germline CDR1 is SGHDT and CDR2 YYEEEE. The CDR3 sequence is 12 residues long. The germline V and J ends were trimmed by 4 bases and 3 bases, with 8 bases remaining between them. The CDR3 DNA reads as TGTGCCAGCAGCCTCGGACTCTACGAGCAGTACTTC. Residues: CASSLGLYEQYF.

The chain combines TRBV4-1 with TRBJ2-7; a possible D gene is TRBD1 (6 bases). Germline CDR1 and CDR2: MGHRA and YSYEKL. With 2 bases removed from V and 7 bases from J, the gap between germline ends came to 15 bases. The CDR3 totals 14 residues. CDR3: CASSQRDRWGEQYF. CDR3 sequence (DNA): TGCGCCAGCAGCCAACGAGACAGGTGGGGGGAGCAGTACTTC.